This T cell receptor (beta chain) was sequenced in a study of monozygotic twins with inflammatory bowel disease. Whole-blood total RNA was extracted without T cell sorting. Incorporation of UMIs carrying a 6-nucleotide sample barcode was performed by template switching. For each CDR3 protein, TCRdb gives one entry from its re-call of the 5' RACE reads, without DNA. The sample's table shows about 210,000 distinct CDR3 sequences. CDR3 length: 13 residues. General study results and limits: The authors note that differing immunosuppressive treatments may have added variability to patient repertoires.

As concerns this clonotype: Its antigen is as yet unknown.

The clonotype was recovered from a human donor with ulcerative colitis or Crohn's disease, or a healthy co-twin of an affected twin (not recorded which). The chain links TRBV12-3 or TRBV12-4 to TRBJ1-3. The sequenced sample was blood. CDR3 sequence: CASRFAAGNTIYF.